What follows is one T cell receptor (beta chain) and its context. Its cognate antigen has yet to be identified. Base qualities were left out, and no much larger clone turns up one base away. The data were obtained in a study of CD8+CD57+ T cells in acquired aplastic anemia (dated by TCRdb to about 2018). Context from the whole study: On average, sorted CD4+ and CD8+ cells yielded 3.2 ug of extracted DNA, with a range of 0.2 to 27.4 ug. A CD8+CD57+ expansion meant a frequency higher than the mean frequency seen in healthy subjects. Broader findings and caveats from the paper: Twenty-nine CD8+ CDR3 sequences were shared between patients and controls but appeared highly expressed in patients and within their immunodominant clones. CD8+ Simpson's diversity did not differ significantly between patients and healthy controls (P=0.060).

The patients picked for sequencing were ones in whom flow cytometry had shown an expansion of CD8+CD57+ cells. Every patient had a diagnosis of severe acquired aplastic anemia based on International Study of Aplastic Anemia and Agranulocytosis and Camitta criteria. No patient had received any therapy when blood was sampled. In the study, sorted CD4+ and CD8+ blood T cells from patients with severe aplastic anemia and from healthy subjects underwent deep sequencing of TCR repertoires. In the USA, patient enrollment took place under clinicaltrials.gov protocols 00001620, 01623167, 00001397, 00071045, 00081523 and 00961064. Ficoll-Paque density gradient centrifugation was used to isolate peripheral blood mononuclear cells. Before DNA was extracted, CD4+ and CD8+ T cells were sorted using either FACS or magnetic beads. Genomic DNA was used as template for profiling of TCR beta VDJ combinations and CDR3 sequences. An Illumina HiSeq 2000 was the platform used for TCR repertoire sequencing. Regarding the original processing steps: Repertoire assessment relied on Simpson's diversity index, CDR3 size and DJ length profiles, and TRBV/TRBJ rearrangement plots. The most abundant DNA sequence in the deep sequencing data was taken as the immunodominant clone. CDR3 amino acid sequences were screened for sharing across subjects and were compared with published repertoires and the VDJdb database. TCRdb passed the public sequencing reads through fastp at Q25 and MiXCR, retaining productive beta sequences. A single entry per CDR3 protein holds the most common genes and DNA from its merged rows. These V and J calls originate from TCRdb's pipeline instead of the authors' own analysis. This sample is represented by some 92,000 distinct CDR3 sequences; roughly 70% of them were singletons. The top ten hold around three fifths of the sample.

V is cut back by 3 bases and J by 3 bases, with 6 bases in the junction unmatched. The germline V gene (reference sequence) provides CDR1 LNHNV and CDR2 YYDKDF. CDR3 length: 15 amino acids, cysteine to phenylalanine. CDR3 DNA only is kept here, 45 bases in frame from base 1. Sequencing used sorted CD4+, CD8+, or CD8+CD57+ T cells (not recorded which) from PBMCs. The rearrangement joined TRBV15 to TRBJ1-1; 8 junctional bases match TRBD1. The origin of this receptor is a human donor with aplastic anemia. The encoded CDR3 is CATSSVDRVDTEAFF. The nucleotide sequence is TGTGCCACCAGCAGCGTGGACAGGGTCGACACTGAAGCTTTCTTT.